This note documents a single T cell receptor (beta chain) sequence. The sequenced target, TCR beta, came from blood CD8+ and CD4+ T cells. TEMRA cells were enriched by FACS, and CD4+ and CD8+ T cells were negatively isolated. This sample is part of a study of CD8 T cells in Susac syndrome. Study-wide context: Roughly six sequenced Susac syndrome patients had clinically active disease, while roughly 8 were in remission.

Roughly 0.45 to 1 ug RNA was reverse transcribed with random hexamers. By means of immunoSEQ multiplex PCR, TCR beta CDR3 spanning 54 Vbeta and 13 Jbeta underwent amplification. Via MiXCR, TCRdb re-called the immunoSEQ multiplex PCR reads, giving one row per CDR3 protein. The sample has under 250,000 distinct CDR3 sequences; about 95% are singletons. This TCR was sampled from a human donor with Susac syndrome. The sequenced material came from CD4+ T cells from PBMCs.

The CDR3 nucleotides read TGTGCCTGGAGTGTACGACTCAATGAGCAGTTCTTC. Amino acid sequence: CAWSVRLNEQFF. The chain uses TRBV30 and TRBJ2-1; no firm D call. Germline CDR1 reads GTSNPN; CDR2 reads SVGIG (reference sequence). This CDR3 is built from 12 residues. Trimming took off 0 bases at V and 6 bases at J, with 6 bases between the two ends. Full variable domain (missing parts from reference TRBV30 and TRBJ2-1): SQTIHQWPATLVQPVGSPLSLECTVEGTSNPNLYWYRQAAGRGLQLLFYSVGIGQISSEVPQNLSASRPQDRQFILSSKKLLLSDSGFYLCAWSVRLNEQFFGPGTRLTVL.